This T cell receptor (beta chain) was retrieved from a study of cytomegalovirus exposure and HLA in healthy donors (dated by TCRdb to 2015 to 2018). In terms of the full investigation: According to an earlier analysis of a few hundred of the donors, about 180 million T cells yielded 117 million unique TCR beta sequences and 276 Gb of sequence data. To study patterns of TCR occurrence, a later analysis re-analyzed previously published TCR beta repertoires from several hundred donors and added high-resolution HLA genotyping. An early release covering roughly 640 HLA-typed donors comprised 300 to 350 gigabases of sequencing data and 85 million to 100 million unique TCR sequences. An earlier analysis of some 600 of the donors applied high-throughput TCR beta sequencing to assess whether each TCR beta V gene segment acted as functional or pseudogenic. Typing coverage differed by locus: A, B, C, DRB1 and DQB1 were typed in about 629-640 donors, DQA1 in roughly 500, DPA1 in roughly 590, and DPB1 in 450 to 490. Both class I and class II loci were covered by HLA typing, at four-digit resolution. All discovery cohort repertoires had been generated using a single sequencing platform. Because of strong linkage in the cohort, 4 to 6 DR-DQ haplotypes were treated as single units for association and clustering. Rather than drawing on any new phenotypic data, the later analysis identified candidate immune exposures from TCR beta sequences and the way those sequences occurred across donors. In a later genetic analysis, genome-wide SNP genotypes for about 55% of the roughly 700 donors were used, and that subset was treated as a discovery cohort. The study used immunosequencing to profile the T cell repertoires of approximately 650 subjects and linked those repertoires to cytomegalovirus serostatus. The study was designed to test whether signatures of past pathogen exposure could be identified by cataloging public T cell receptors. Donor age, sex, ethnicity and CMV serostatus were compiled alongside the repertoire data. Among the roughly 400 genotyped donors, more than 70% belonged to the genetic ancestry cluster associated with self-reported Caucasian donors. Besides the first cohort of approximately 670 subjects, a separate validation cohort made up of over 95 different subjects was used. To predict cytomegalovirus infection status, the study combined high-throughput TCR immunosequencing, statistical association of individual TCRs with disease status, and machine learning. Among roughly 400 genotyped donors of the cohort, an average of around 220,000 unique TCR beta nucleotide sequences was sequenced per donor, of which about 19% were non-productive. Broad study findings and their caveats: Compared with equally common non-associated chains, HLA-associated TCR beta chains in a later analysis were more clonally expanded and had lower generation probabilities. Because counts were too low, 15 to 20 rarely observed V segments, including chromosome 9 orphons, were excluded from the earlier analysis of roughly 580 of the donors. In a later genetic analysis, fewer N-insertions in productive TCRs were reported among donors in an Asian-associated ancestry cluster than the roughly 700-donor mean. Presence/absence analyses assumed roughly uniform sequencing depth across donors, an assumption that may not hold. Correlated functional status among segregating V segments might reflect linkage disequilibrium, but an unknown experimental factor could not be ruled out. In an earlier analysis of 587 of the donors, most TCR beta V segments appeared in productive rearrangements about 90% or about 30% of the time, broadly matching IMGT annotations. A later genetic analysis associated a missense DCLRE1C variant with V-gene and J-gene trimming of TCR beta chains, and an independent cohort replicated the association. In the study, some 180 TCR beta chains were listed as associated with cytomegalovirus. The classifier was reported to diagnose cytomegalovirus status with high specificity and sensitivity in both the original cohort and the validation cohort. Most CMV-associated TCR beta chains appeared to be HLA-restricted in a later analysis, and the HLA associations seemed to be driven largely by CMV exposure. At a false discovery rate of 0.05, a later analysis linked approximately 18,000 TCR beta sequences to specific HLA alleles. Several of the top co-occurrence clusters appeared to be linked to parvovirus B19, influenza, CMV and Epstein-Barr virus, according to a later analysis. A further reported finding was that TCR beta sequences accurately predicted the HLA-A and HLA-B alleles for most subjects in the first cohort. The sequencing pipeline was judged likely to have produced a cluster of highly shared sequence variants as a technical artifact. When HLA alleles, especially DR and DQ, strongly co-occurred, attributing TCR associations to individual alleles was difficult. Across donors, most TCR sequences were observed very rarely, whereas some public TCRs were present in many individuals. The authors suggested that the approach could potentially be extended to other disease states and immunological phenotypes. Only TCR beta chains were sequenced in this cohort, and the absence of alpha or paired-chain data limited detectable features. Because HLA typing was unavailable for some donors at each locus, only the typed subset was used in association tests. In vitro tests confirmed that a few of the cytomegalovirus-associated TCR beta chains recognize cytomegalovirus antigens. In a later analysis, the rate of TCR association differed among HLA loci, with DRB1 alleles having the most associated TCRs and HLA-C alleles having the fewest. Some IMGT-functional V segments, including TRBV6-2 and TRBV6-3, could not be told apart with the 87-base-pair reads, so those segments were excluded. For the cohort, immune exposure information was limited to CMV serostatus.

Comments on this clone: Its target antigen remains unknown. No qualities accompany the bases; no much larger clone lies one base away.

Including cysteine and phenylalanine, the CDR3 has 11 amino acids. Only CDR3 DNA is held: 33 bases, read in frame from base 1. CDR1 and CDR2 are read off the germline V gene as SQVTM and ANQGSEA. V gives up 7 bases and J gives up 3 bases, and the segment between their germline ends measures 9 bases. In total, just over 650 healthy bone marrow donors made up the cohort. At the time of sampling, all cohort members were nominally healthy, though unrecorded immune exposures were likely present. The donor tested CMV seronegative and was one of the 352 seronegative cohort members. A peripheral blood sample was collected from each donor, and TCR beta sequencing was performed on peripheral blood mononuclear cells. Genomic DNA extraction from the blood cell samples was performed with the Qiagen DNeasy Blood Extraction Kit. The library was made by the immunoSEQ multiplex PCR assay. The multiplex PCR relied on a mix of 60 forward primers for TCR Vbeta segments and 13 reverse primers for TCR Jbeta segments. A multiplex PCR assay on genomic DNA amplified the CDR3 region of rearranged TCR beta genes. On the Illumina HiSeq System, the amplified TCR beta libraries were sequenced as 87-base-pair reads. The study's processing was this. A later analysis counted 65 million to 90 million unique TCR beta chains across the 550 to 750 repertoires, and approximately 11 million of these chains were shared by at least two donors. A nearest-neighbor algorithm error-corrected the raw reads and collapsed the reads into unique sequences, merging closely related sequences to remove PCR and sequencing errors. Alignment of CDR3 sequences to IMGT reference sequences was used to assign V, D and J gene segments. For a sequence to be retained, at least a six-nucleotide match to both a V gene segment and a J gene segment was required. Rearrangements were called productive when the CDR3 lacked stop codons and stayed in frame with V and J; all others were non-productive. CDR3 was defined by IMGT convention, running from the second conserved V-encoded cysteine to the conserved J-encoded phenylalanine. The earlier analysis of some 550 of the donors excluded any sequence lacking an unambiguous match to a single V gene segment. In an earlier analysis of approximately 590 of the donors, V segments were called functional above 56.7% productive rearrangements and were called segregating when the between-donor standard deviation exceeded 5%. A statistical classification framework was built for diagnosing cytomegalovirus status from the catalog of TCR beta chain sequences. In a later analysis, TCR nucleotide sequences were compared against IMGT/GENE-DB human TR gene sequences so that V and J genes could be assigned. A later analysis assigned CDR3 sequences and most-parsimonious VDJ recombination scenarios with the TCRdist pipeline. A later analysis defined each TCR beta chain by its CDR3 amino acid sequence plus V-gene family, and excluded reads lacking a unique V-gene family. In a later analysis, approximately 590 highly shared, low-generation-probability nucleotide sequences were removed to address suspected cross-contamination and a sequencing artifact. In a later analysis, a clonal expansion index for each public chain was calculated from normalized within-repertoire ranks of inferred template counts. Generation probabilities in a later analysis came from a VDJ recombination model fitted to out-of-frame rearrangements, and those results were checked against IGoR. A later analysis scored TCR-TCR, TCR-HLA and TCR-CMV co-occurrence with hypergeometric tests, applying a repertoire-size bias correction to TCR pairs. To estimate false discovery rates, a later analysis permuted the HLA or CMV assignments 20 times. A later analysis grouped co-occurring TCRs with DBSCAN, adding TCRdist sequence similarity when clustering within HLA-allele-positive subsets. Co-occurrence clustering excluded repertoires with fewer than 30,000 or more than 120,000 public chains, plus five with anomalous nucleotide sharing. TCRdb obtained this table from immuneACCESS and retained in-frame rearrangements with V and J assigned. These tables miss some clones; where compared with another copy, unresolved V genes account for less than half of the shortfall, and the remainder is unexplained. V and J calls and clone size come straight from that table; D and trimming were deduced from the DNA. A total of more than 110,000 clones appear in this sample, around 84% of them only once. 2% to 2.5% of the sample is in the top ten clones.

The sample was PBMCs. The sequence was obtained from a man aged 45-60 years in good health and CMV-seronegative. This chain is built from TRBV29-1 and TRBJ1-1, with the D segment identity uncertain. At the DNA level, the sequence is TGCAGCGCCGGGGAGTACACTGAAGCTTTCTTT. It encodes CSAGEYTEAFF.